Below are 14 T cell receptor beta chains sequenced from a single sample in a study of cytotoxic CD8 clonotypes in ibrutinib-treated CLL. Clones were read by immunoSEQ multiplex PCR, and TCRdb kept only the in-frame ones, dropping some. The sample holds about 140,000 clones, 70% to 85% seen once. Source: PBMCs, taken after 12 months of ibrutinib treatment. The receptors originated from a human donor with chronic lymphocytic leukemia.

V is TRBV6-4 and J is TRBJ1-2, with 8 bases fitting TRBD1. The germline V gene encodes CDR1 MRHNA and CDR2 SNTAGT. The junction had 10 bases not matched to a gene; V was cut back by 11 bases and J by 5 bases. This CDR3 comprises 13 residues. For the CDR3, the DNA is TGTGCCGCAGTAGACAGGGGATTATATGGCTACACCTTC. Residues: CAAVDRGLYGYTF.

The chain carries TRBV4-1 and TRBJ2-3, with D possibly being TRBD1 (6 bases). The CDR3 covers 17 residues. The germline gives CDR1 MGHRA, CDR2 YSYEKL. V was trimmed by 2 bases and J by 0 bases, leaving 15 bases between them. CDR3 bases: TGCGCCAGCAGCCAATTCCAGGGGCGACCTAGCACAGATACGCAGTATTTT. Its translation is CASSQFQGRPSTDTQYF.

The rearrangement links TRBV6-1 to TRBJ2-3; TRBD2 might be the D (6 bases). Germline values: CDR1 MNHNS, CDR2 SASEGT. The CDR3 contains 15 residues. V gave up 5 bases and J gave up 2 bases, with 14 bases separating them. The CDR3 spells CASSPGEHYTDTQYF. The CDR3 bases are TGTGCCAGCAGTCCGGGGGAGCACTACACAGATACGCAGTATTTT.

This clone showed up just once. CDR3 in amino acids: CASSLGGPETQYF. The CDR3 DNA sequence: TGTGCCAGCAGCTTAGGAGGGCCGGAGACCCAGTACTTC. The chain couples TRBV11-1 to TRBJ2-5; weak D call: TRBD2 (5 bases). V was cut by 1 base and J by 5 bases, with 8 bases left in between. Germline CDR1 is SGHAT and CDR2 is FQDESV (reference sequence). The CDR3 spans 13 residues.

In DNA, the CDR3 is TGTGCCAGCAGTGAACTGTCTGGTGGCACTGAAGCTTTCTTT. This sequence encodes CASSELSGGTEAFF. The chain uses TRBV2 and TRBJ1-1; D is ambiguous. This CDR3 has 14 amino acids. V was cut by 2 bases and J by 4 bases, with 11 bases left in between. Germline CDR1 SNHLY, CDR2 FYNNEI.

This clone was detected once. This chain connects TRBV7-8 to TRBJ2-4, with 11 bases identical to TRBD2. CDR3 length: 19 residues. CDR1 is SGHVS, CDR2 FQNEAQ, per germline. The V gene end was trimmed by 4 bases and the J gene end by 0 bases; junction bases not matched to a gene: 11. In DNA, the CDR3 is TGTGCCAGCAGCTATTCCCTAGCGGGGGGTCCCCTAGCCAAAAACATTCAGTACTTC. As protein: CASSYSLAGGPLAKNIQYF.

V usage is TRBV28 and J usage is TRBJ1-2; D ambiguous. Germline V gene sequence: CDR1 MDHEN, CDR2 SYDVKM. V lost 5 bases to trimming and J lost 7 bases, with 14 bases between them. The CDR3 extends over 13 amino acids. This CDR3 is CASSGTLRSGYTF. CDR3 DNA: TGTGCCAGCAGTGGCACGTTGAGATCTGGCTACACCTTC.

The chain couples TRBV7-6 to TRBJ1-1, with a possible D match to TRBD1 (5 bases). Trimming took off 3 bases at V and 3 bases at J, with 14 bases between the two ends. Germline V gene lookup returns CDR1 SGHVS and CDR2 FNYEAQ. CDR3 length equals 15 residues. The chain's CDR3 is CASSFDGGWDTEAFF. For the CDR3, the DNA is TGTGCCAGCAGCTTCGACGGGGGTTGGGACACTGAAGCTTTCTTT. Full variable domain (remainder filled in from reference TRBV7-6 and TRBJ1-1): GAGVSQSPRYKVTKRGQDVALRCDPISGHVSLYWYRQALGQGPEFLTYFNYEAQQDKSGLPNDRFSAERPEGSISTLTIQRTEQRDSAMYRCASSFDGGWDTEAFFGQGTRLTVV.

The sample holds many counts of this clone. The V call is TRBV5-4, the J call TRBJ2-4, with D perhaps matching TRBD2 (5 bases). Germline V gene sequence: CDR1 SGHNT, CDR2 YYREEE (reference sequence). V dropped 0 bases and J dropped 3 bases, with 13 bases sitting between them. This CDR3 spans 16 amino acids. CDR3 in amino acids: CASSLARGADKNIQYF. Written as DNA, the CDR3 is TGTGCCAGCAGCTTGGCCCGGGGTGCAGACAAAAACATTCAGTACTTC.

This chain connects TRBV19 to TRBJ2-3; 9 positions match TRBD1. Germline CDR1 reads LNHDA; CDR2 reads SQIVND (reference sequence). The length of the CDR3 is 14 residues. V gave up 7 bases and J gave up 6 bases; unmatched junction bases: 8. This CDR3 reads CASNRGPLTDTQYF. Written as DNA, the CDR3 is TGTGCCAGTAACAGGGGGCCGCTCACGGATACGCAGTATTTT. Drawing the rest from reference TRBV19 and TRBJ2-3, the complete variable domain is DGGITQSPKYLFRKEGQNVTLSCEQNLNHDAMYWYRQDPGQGLRLIYYSQIVNDFQKGDIAEGYSVSREKKESFPLTVTSAQKNPTAFYLCASNRGPLTDTQYFGPGTRLTVL.

This clone was counted once. The chain uses TRBV6-1 and TRBJ1-2; tentative D call: TRBD1 (6 bases). Trimming took 6 bases from V and 1 from J, leaving 9 bases between them. Germline CDR1 reads MNHNS; CDR2 reads SASEGT. This CDR3 spans 13 amino acids. CDR3 residues: CASRQGINYGYTF. CDR3 bases: TGTGCCAGCAGACAGGGAATTAACTATGGCTACACCTTC.

The chain couples TRBV7-8 to TRBJ2-2, with 8 nucleotides matching TRBD1. Germline V CDR1 and CDR2: SGHVS, FQNEAQ. CDR3 length equals 18 residues. The ends lost 5 bases at V and 5 bases at J; junction bases unmatched: 16. The chain's CDR3 is CASSPAGQATLWTGELFF. The CDR3 DNA follows: TGTGCCAGCAGCCCCGCGGGACAGGCCACCCTTTGGACCGGGGAGCTGTTTTTT. Looking up the rest from reference TRBV7-8 and TRBJ2-2 gives the full variable domain: GAGVSQSPRYKVAKRGQDVALRCDPISGHVSLFWYQQALGQGPEFLTYFQNEAQLDKSGLPSDRFFAERPEGSVSTLKIQRTQQEDSAVYLCASSPAGQATLWTGELFFGEGSRLTVL.

The chain employs TRBV7-2 and TRBJ1-3, with TRBD1 as a possible D gene (5 bases). Per the germline V gene, CDR1 is SGHTA and CDR2 is FQGNSA. Trimming pared 1 base from V and 2 bases from J, leaving 9 bases between. The CDR3 is made up of 15 amino acids. CDR3 sequence reads: CASSLDQGAGNTIYF. CDR3 bases: TGTGCCAGCAGCTTAGATCAGGGAGCTGGAAACACCATATATTTT. The complete variable domain, with remaining parts taken from reference TRBV7-2 and TRBJ1-3, reads GAGVSQSPSNKVTEKGKDVELRCDPISGHTALYWYRQSLGQGLEFLIYFQGNSAPDKSGLPSDRFSAERTGGSVSTLTIQRTQQEDSAVYLCASSLDQGAGNTIYFGEGSWLTVV.

The CDR3 loop reads CASTDSGTVYNEQFF. The DNA for the CDR3 is TGTGCCAGCACCGACTCCGGGACGGTCTACAATGAGCAGTTCTTC. The chain uses TRBV9 and TRBJ2-1, with D perhaps TRBD1 or TRBD2 (5 bases each). The germline CDR1 and CDR2 sequences are SGDLS and YYNGEE. The V end was cut by 6 bases, the J end by 3 bases, with 16 bases between. The CDR3 extends over 15 amino acids. Drawing the rest from reference TRBV9 and TRBJ2-1, the complete variable domain is DSGVTQTPKHLITATGQRVTLRCSPRSGDLSVYWYQQSLDQGLQFLIQYYNGEERAKGNILERFSAQQFPDLHSELNLSSLELGDSALYFCASTDSGTVYNEQFFGPGTRLTVL.